This entry concerns a single T cell receptor (beta chain). RNA was extracted and reverse transcribed into cDNA as the sequencing template. Here immunoSEQ multiplex PCR was the method, and the copy in TCRdb shows in-frame clones only, minus some. The sample lists some 180,000 clones; roughly 60% were seen once. The germline V and J ends were trimmed by 3 bases and 5 bases, with 13 bases remaining between them. The CDR3 loop spans 14 amino acids. From germline, CDR1 is ENHRY and CDR2 SYGVKD. These data are taken from a study of CD8+ T cells in alopecia areata. This chain connects TRBV10-3 to TRBJ2-5; D may be TRBD1 or TRBD2 (5 bases each). The source was CD4+ T cells sorted from blood, collected at week 0. The TCR sequence derives from a human donor with alopecia areata. The CDR3 coding sequence is TGTGCCATCAGTGAAGGGGACGGGCGGGAGACCCAGTACTTC. Amino acid sequence: CAISEGDGRETQYF.